The 14 T cell receptor beta chains in this list originate from one sample, sequenced in a study of shared clonotypes between healthy human individuals (dated by TCRdb to the early 2020s). The library was produced with the immunoSEQ multiplex PCR assay. The table comes from immuneACCESS by way of TCRdb, which keeps in-frame sequences with V and J called. Part of the clones is missing from these tables; in studies checked, under half for an unresolved V gene and the rest for unknown reasons. The sample records about 2.4 million clones, 85% to 95% of which are singletons. The ten most abundant clones make up over 0.12% of the sample. Sample: naive CD4+ T cells sorted from blood. Sample cell subset or site, as interpreted from the label and publication: CD45RA+ positively selected. Receptor source: a man aged 18 to 29 in good health.

The rearrangement links TRBV6-5 to TRBJ2-1, with D tentatively TRBD2 (7 bases). This CDR3 has 14 residues. The germline gives CDR1 MNHEY, CDR2 SVGAGI. The V end lost 7 bases, the J end lost 4 bases, and 14 bases lay between the germline ends. CDR3 sequence reads: CASTWGGPYNEQFF. The DNA for the CDR3 is TGTGCCAGCACCTGGGGGGGGCCTTACAATGAGCAGTTCTTC.

The V and J genes are TRBV7-6 and TRBJ2-5; TRBD2 matches at 10 bases. Germline V gene lookup returns CDR1 SGHVS and CDR2 FNYEAQ. This CDR3 has 14 amino acids. V shed 5 bases and J 4 bases; nucleotides not matched to a gene: 4. The CDR3 spells CASSTRLAGETQYF. CDR3 DNA sequence: TGTGCCAGCAGCACACGACTAGCGGGAGAGACCCAGTACTTC. Combining the CDR3 with reference TRBV7-6 and TRBJ2-5 gives the whole variable domain GAGVSQSPRYKVTKRGQDVALRCDPISGHVSLYWYRQALGQGPEFLTYFNYEAQQDKSGLPNDRFSAERPEGSISTLTIQRTEQRDSAMYRCASSTRLAGETQYFGPGTRLLVL.

The chain employs TRBV7-8 and TRBJ2-5, with 10 bases identical to TRBD1. Germline-derived CDR1 and CDR2 are SGHVS and FQNEAQ. This CDR3 spans 14 amino acids. Trimming at V came to 1 base and at J to 5 bases, leaving 1 base not matched to a gene. The CDR3 DNA is TGTGCCAGCAGCTTAGGGGACAGGGGCGAGACCCAGTACTTC. Amino acids: CASSLGDRGETQYF.

This clone has a single count. The chain has TRBV28 and TRBJ1-4; perhaps TRBD1 as D (6 bases). The CDR3 sequence is 15 residues long. CDR1 and CDR2 from the germline V gene are MDHEN and SYDVKM. V was trimmed by 6 bases and J by 6 bases, leaving 17 bases between them. The CDR3 DNA reads TGTGCCAGCAGGGGTCACCGGACAGTCTATGAAAAACTGTTTTTT. It specifies CASRGHRTVYEKLFF.

The chain has TRBV7-9 and TRBJ2-5; 8 bases align to TRBD1. From germline, CDR1 is SEHNR and CDR2 FQNEAQ (reference sequence). This CDR3 has 17 residues. The junction had 8 bases not matched to a gene; V was cut back by 1 base and J by 1 base. This CDR3 is CASSLGSQGGFQETQYF. In nucleotides, the CDR3 is TGTGCCAGCAGCTTAGGGTCACAGGGGGGTTTCCAAGAGACCCAGTACTTC.

This clone was seen only once. The CDR3: CASIKESGSRGYTF. CDR3 DNA: TGTGCCAGCATAAAGGAATCGGGGTCCAGAGGCTACACCTTC. The rearrangement joins TRBV2 to TRBJ1-2; D unresolved. V lost 7 bases to trimming and J lost 8 bases, with 20 bases between them. The CDR3 sequence is 14 residues long. Germline V lookup: CDR1 SNHLY, CDR2 FYNNEI.

The gene calls are TRBV15 and TRBJ1-2; 9 nucleotides match TRBD1. CDR3 length: 17 amino acids. With 2 bases clipped from V and 7 bases from J, the junction kept 14 bases outside the gene matches. Germline lookup yields CDR1 LNHNV and CDR2 YYDKDF (reference sequence). CDR3 DNA sequence: TGTGCCACCAGCAGATCCGGGGAGGGACAGGGCGCCGGTGGCTACACCTTC. Protein product: CATSRSGEGQGAGGYTF.

The V call is TRBV6-6, the J call TRBJ1-6; D unresolved. This CDR3 contains 15 residues. V lost 3 bases and J lost 2, with 8 bases in between. Germline V lookup: CDR1 MNHNY, CDR2 SVGAGI (reference sequence). The CDR3 region has the DNA TGTGCCAGCAGTTATTCCCAGACCTATAATTCACCCCTCCACTTT. Protein product: CASSYSQTYNSPLHF.

The chain combines TRBV19 with TRBJ2-3; TRBD1 matches at 9 bases. V was clipped by 4 bases and J by 6 bases; unmatched bases: 8. The V gene's germline CDR1 is LNHDA and CDR2 SQIVND (reference sequence). The CDR3 consists of 15 residues. The CDR3 reads CASSRGTGRMDTQYF. As DNA, the CDR3 is TGTGCCAGTAGTAGAGGGACAGGGCGAATGGATACGCAGTATTTT.

The chain recombines TRBV25-1 with TRBJ2-7; 10 bases are a match to TRBD2. This CDR3 contains 15 residues. Trimming at V came to 4 bases and at J to 3 bases, leaving 6 bases not matched to a gene. CDR1 is MGHDK, CDR2 SYGVNS, per germline. The CDR3 sequence is CASSVTLAGDYEQYF. In nucleotides, the CDR3 is TGTGCCAGCAGTGTCACCCTAGCGGGAGACTACGAGCAGTACTTC.

The V gene is TRBV7-9, the J gene TRBJ1-6; D is possibly TRBD1 (6 bases). The germline CDR1 and CDR2 sequences are SEHNR and FQNEAQ (reference sequence). V shed 7 bases and J shed 9 bases, with 13 bases lying between them. This CDR3 spans 13 amino acids. CDR3 residues: CASTGGGGSPLHF. The DNA of the CDR3 is TGTGCCAGCACCGGGGGCGGCGGTTCACCCCTCCACTTT.

This clone was counted between two and nine times. The V and J genes are TRBV28 and TRBJ1-1; D remains ambiguous. V was cut by 5 bases and J by 1 base, with 11 bases left in between. The CDR3 runs to 14 residues. CDR1 and CDR2 (germline): MDHEN, SYDVKM. The CDR3 loop is CASSLGFGNTEAFF. The DNA of the CDR3 is TGTGCCAGCAGTCTTGGGTTTGGGAACACTGAAGCTTTCTTT.

There are a few counts of this clone. The chain employs TRBV14 and TRBJ2-2; D is unclear. Trimming took 5 bases from V and 1 from J, leaving 8 bases between them. Germline-derived CDR1 and CDR2 are SGHDN and FVKESK. This CDR3 contains 14 residues. CDR3: CASSRTENTGELFF. The DNA of the CDR3 is TGTGCCAGCAGCAGGACGGAGAACACCGGGGAGCTGTTTTTT.

Comment on this clone: This same CDR3 is encoded by further DNA sequences in the sample. This rearrangement joins TRBV28 to TRBJ2-7, with D hard to call. V lost 5 bases and J lost 3, with 5 bases in between. CDR1 is MDHEN, CDR2 SYDVKM, per germline. CDR3 length: 11 residues. DNA of the CDR3: TGTGCCAGCAGTACAAACTACGAGCAGTACTTC. It encodes CASSTNYEQYF.